The 22 T cell receptor beta chains given below trace back to one sample, sequenced in a study of T-cell reconstitution after alpha-beta-depleted transplantation in children. Researchers prepared the TCRbeta library using unique molecular identifiers, the study reports. TCRdb analysed the PCR reads with MiXCR anew, one entry per CDR3 protein. The data contain about 540,000 distinct CDR3 sequences, roughly 18% of them singletons. Specimen: PBMCs from the stem cell graft donor, collected from the stem cell graft. The receptors shown here come from a human donor who donated a stem cell graft to a child with acute lymphoblastic leukemia.

In this sample, this clonotype turned up a few times. The chain uses TRBV27 and TRBJ1-1, with D perhaps TRBD1 (5 bases). The CDR3 covers 15 residues. The V end was cut by 5 bases, the J end by 0 bases, with 13 bases between. The germline V gene has CDR1 MNHEY and CDR2 SMNVEV (reference sequence). The DNA of the CDR3 is TGTGCCAGCAGTCCCAGCCTGACAGTGAACACTGAAGCTTTCTTT. It encodes CASSPSLTVNTEAFF.

This clonotype was observed a few times. The chain recombines TRBV9 with TRBJ1-4; D gene unclear. V shed 4 bases and J shed 8 bases, with 18 bases lying between them. The germline CDR1 and CDR2 sequences are SGDLS and YYNGEE. The CDR3 length is 15 residues. In nucleotides, the CDR3 is TGTGCCAGCAGCCCGGCGAGTATAGTAGGAGAAAAACTGTTTTTT. Residues: CASSPASIVGEKLFF.

This clonotype showed up just a few times. The V and J genes are TRBV7-9 and TRBJ1-1; no reliable D call. The CDR3 spans 13 residues. V was shortened by 4 bases and J by 1 base, with 7 bases between the two germline ends. Germline lookup yields CDR1 SEHNR and CDR2 FQNEAQ (reference sequence). The CDR3 loop reads CASSWEGNTEAFF. The DNA for the CDR3 is TGTGCCAGCAGCTGGGAGGGGAACACTGAAGCTTTCTTT.

The sample holds a few counts of this clonotype. This chain connects TRBV6-5 to TRBJ1-1; D unclear. The CDR3 covers 13 residues. V shed 5 bases and J shed 5 bases, with 12 bases lying between them. CDR1 and CDR2 (germline): MNHEY, SVGAGI. Written as DNA, the CDR3 is TGTGCCAGCAGTCCGGGGAGTCGAACTGAAGCTTTCTTT. Its translation is CASSPGSRTEAFF.

This clonotype was counted a few times. The chain couples TRBV9 to TRBJ1-1; D unresolved. Germline loops: CDR1 SGDLS, CDR2 YYNGEE. The V end lost 0 bases, the J end lost 4 bases, and 13 bases lay between the germline ends. The length of the CDR3 is 15 residues. CDR3 nucleotides: TGTGCCAGCAGCGTAGAGGTAGGGTTGGGCACTGAAGCTTTCTTT. It is translated as CASSVEVGLGTEAFF.

This clonotype was seen a handful of times. The chain's CDR3 is CASSQAHSPLGLSYEQYF. As DNA, the CDR3 is TGCGCCAGCAGCCAAGCCCATTCCCCGTTAGGACTGTCCTACGAGCAGTACTTC. The V and J genes are TRBV4-1 and TRBJ2-7, with D perhaps TRBD2 (5 bases). The CDR3 has 18 amino acids. Germline-derived CDR1 and CDR2 are MGHRA and YSYEKL. Deletions cut 1 base from V and 1 base from J, with 20 bases between.

The gene calls are TRBV7-2 and TRBJ2-7; 11 bases are shared with TRBD2. V lost 5 bases, J lost 6 bases, and 6 bases stayed unmatched. The germline CDR1 and CDR2 sequences are SGHTA and FQGNSA. The CDR3 has 14 amino acids. CDR3 nucleotides: TGTGCCAGCAGCCCGATGGGACTAGCGGTCGAGCAGTACTTC. Protein product: CASSPMGLAVEQYF.

The J gene is TRBJ2-3, the V gene TRBV10-1, with 10 bases identical to TRBD2. Germline loops: CDR1 WNHNN, CDR2 SYGVQD (reference sequence). Unmatched junction bases numbered 15, after V lost 8 bases and J lost 1 base. This CDR3 spans 18 amino acids. The CDR3 here is CASGGELAGLGGTDTQYF. In nucleotides, the CDR3 is TGCGCCAGCGGAGGGGAACTAGCGGGACTCGGGGGCACAGATACGCAGTATTTT.

The chain employs TRBV19 and TRBJ1-1; 7 nucleotides agree with TRBD1. V gave up 9 bases and J gave up 1 base; unmatched junction bases: 8. The CDR3 has 14 amino acids. Germline V CDR1 and CDR2: LNHDA, SQIVND (reference sequence). The CDR3 bases are TGTGCCAGCCGGGGACAGCCTCAGAACACTGAAGCTTTCTTT. Translated, it gives CASRGQPQNTEAFF.

This chain joins TRBV27 and TRBJ2-7; D is possibly TRBD1 (6 bases). This CDR3 is built from 14 residues. Germline CDR1 is MNHEY and CDR2 is SMNVEV (reference sequence). V was trimmed by 6 bases and J by 3 bases, leaving 15 bases between them. The CDR3 region has the DNA TGTGCCAGCAGATCCGGGACACCGATCTACGAGCAGTACTTC. It translates to CASRSGTPIYEQYF.

The chain combines TRBV3-1 with TRBJ1-1; D ambiguous. The CDR3 has 14 residues. The V gene's germline CDR1 is LGHDT and CDR2 YNNKEL (reference sequence). Trimming cost V 3 bases and J 1 base, with 9 bases left between them. The CDR3 nucleotides are TGTGCCAGCAGCCATAGTCGGAGGAACACTGAAGCTTTCTTT. Translating gives CASSHSRRNTEAFF.

The CDR3 DNA follows: TGTGCCAGCAGCCAAGTAAAGAGTGAGCAGTTCTTC. Amino acids: CASSQVKSEQFF. The genes are TRBV3-1 and TRBJ2-1; D unresolved. Deletions cut 1 base from V and 9 bases from J, with 7 bases between. The CDR3 is made up of 12 amino acids. Germline values: CDR1 LGHDT, CDR2 YNNKEL (reference sequence).

This clonotype was observed at least ten times. The chain uses TRBV18 and TRBJ1-1; tentatively, D is TRBD1 (5 bases). The CDR3 runs to 12 residues. V was cut by 10 bases and J by 1 base, with 10 bases left in between. Germline CDR1 and CDR2: KGHSH and LQKENI. CDR3 residues: CATLTGNTEAFF. In nucleotides, the CDR3 is TGTGCCACCCTTACAGGGAACACTGAAGCTTTCTTT. Full variable domain (missing parts from reference TRBV18 and TRBJ1-1): NAGVMQNPRHLVRRRGQEARLRCSPMKGHSHVYWYRQLPEEGLKFMVYLQKENIIDESGMPKERFSAEFPKEGPSILRIQQVVRGDSAAYFCATLTGNTEAFFGQGTRLTVV.

The J gene is TRBJ1-1, the V gene TRBV6-2 or TRBV6-3, with D maybe TRBD1 (6 bases). In germline, CDR1 is MNHEY, CDR2 SVGEGT. Trimming removed 0 bases at V and 3 bases at J, with 26 bases between. The CDR3 is 20 amino acids. For the CDR3, the DNA is TGTGCCAGCAGTTACTCAAAAAACAGGGAGACGTCCCTTACTCACACTGAAGCTTTCTTT. Protein product: CASSYSKNRETSLTHTEAFF.

This clonotype was counted a few times. This sequence joins TRBV7-9 and TRBJ2-1; 9 bases are shared with TRBD2. Trimming cost V 5 bases and J 10 bases; bases outside gene matches: 12. The germline V gene encodes CDR1 SEHNR and CDR2 FQNEAQ (reference sequence). The CDR3 is made up of 15 amino acids. The CDR3 coding sequence is TGTGCCAGCAGCATGGCGGGAGGGATCCCAGGGGAGCAGTTCTTC. Translating it yields CASSMAGGIPGEQFF.

CDR3 nucleotides: TGCGCCAGCAGCCACGACCCAAGCGGGATTGAAGCTTTCTTT. Protein product: CASSHDPSGIEAFF. This chain joins TRBV4-1 and TRBJ1-1; D ambiguous. The CDR3 length is 14 residues. Trimming removed 3 bases from V and 7 bases from J, with 15 bases in between. Germline-derived CDR1 and CDR2 are MGHRA and YSYEKL.

The chain couples TRBV11-2 to TRBJ2-5; 12 bases fit TRBD1. V gave up 8 bases and J gave up 4 bases; unmatched junction bases: 20. CDR1 SGHAT and CDR2 FQNNGV come from the germline V gene. There are 19 residues in the CDR3. The CDR3 spells CASDVLGGQGASGRETQYF. For the CDR3, the DNA is TGTGCCAGCGACGTTTTGGGGGGACAGGGGGCTAGCGGGAGAGAGACCCAGTACTTC.

This clonotype occurred a few times. This rearrangement joins TRBV3-1 to TRBJ1-1; D gene ambiguous. The V and J ends lost 0 bases and 0 bases respectively, with 14 bases between them. The CDR3 is made up of 17 amino acids. Germline lookup yields CDR1 LGHDT and CDR2 YNNKEL (reference sequence). The chain's CDR3 is CASSQDRYTDLNTEAFF. In DNA form, the CDR3 reads TGTGCCAGCAGCCAAGATCGGTATACAGACTTGAACACTGAAGCTTTCTTT.

This clonotype was counted only a few times. The chain combines TRBV9 with TRBJ2-5; 7 positions match TRBD1. From germline, CDR1 is SGDLS and CDR2 YYNGEE. With 0 bases clipped from V and 1 base from J, the junction kept 3 bases outside the gene matches. This CDR3 comprises 15 residues. CDR3 sequence (DNA): TGTGCCAGCAGCGTAGGGGGACAGTCCCAAGAGACCCAGTACTTC. It yields the protein CASSVGGQSQETQYF.

DNA of the CDR3: TGCAGTGCTATCCTAGGAGATACGCAGTATTTT. Translating it yields CSAILGDTQYF. The V gene is TRBV20-1, the J gene TRBJ2-3; D not certain. Per germline, CDR1 DFQATT and CDR2 SNEGSKA (reference sequence). The CDR3 totals 11 residues. Between the trimmed V and J ends, which lost 4 bases and 5 bases, there was a span of 7 bases.

This clonotype was seen a few times. The chain couples TRBV10-3 to TRBJ2-2; possible D gene TRBD1, 6 bases. Germline values: CDR1 ENHRY, CDR2 SYGVKD. Deletions cut 7 bases from V and 2 bases from J, with 17 bases between. The CDR3 has 16 residues. The CDR3 here is CAITKDGTLNTGELFF. Written as DNA, the CDR3 is TGTGCCATCACCAAAGACGGGACACTCAACACCGGGGAGCTGTTTTTT.

For the CDR3, the DNA is TGTGCCAGCGATATTCGGTCCGGGGCTTCAACCGGGGAGCTGTTTTTT. It specifies CASDIRSGASTGELFF. The V gene is TRBV7-2, the J gene TRBJ2-2; possibly TRBD1 or TRBD2 for D (5 bases each). Between the trimmed V and J ends, which lost 8 bases and 5 bases, there was a span of 21 bases. The CDR3 totals 16 residues. Germline V gene data show CDR1 as SGHTA and CDR2 as FQGNSA.